This T cell receptor (beta chain) originates from a study of Ad26.COV2.S vaccination and SARS-CoV-2 variants. Sequencing was performed with immunoSEQ multiplex PCR; in TCRdb, only in-frame clones are kept and a portion is missing. Counted here are about 480,000 clones, roughly nine tenths occurring once; the ten biggest clones make up 10% to 15%. With 2 bases clipped from V and 0 bases from J, the junction kept 9 bases outside the gene matches. This CDR3 is 18 amino acids long. Germline V gene data show CDR1 as SEHNR and CDR2 as FQNEAQ (reference sequence). Noted treatment: some 20 received Ad26.COV2.S at low or high dose, single or two shots; 5 received placebo; per-sample allocation not given. Vaccine and placebo recipients were sampled on day 63 after the first injection.

V and J are TRBV7-9 and TRBJ2-3; 9 positions agree with TRBD2. The TCR comes from a person between 18 and 59 years old who received the Ad26.COV2.S COVID-19 vaccine or a placebo. Specimen: peripheral blood, collected in a trial of Ad26.COV2.S vaccine versus placebo. CDR3 loop: CASSLKGSGRTSTDTQYF. The CDR3 bases are TGTGCCAGCAGCTTAAAAGGTAGCGGGAGAACTAGCACAGATACGCAGTATTTT.